What follows is one TCR beta chain and its context. Its antigen is not identified. These data come from a study of CD8 T cells in ankylosing spondylitis. Study conclusions and caveats: Within matched ankylosing spondylitis synovial fluid, disease-linked clones were reportedly significantly enriched. Apparently characteristic of ankylosing spondylitis blood was a TCR beta motif (under ten highly homologous variants).

Germline V gene lookup returns CDR1 DFQATT and CDR2 SNEGSKA (reference sequence). The CDR3 loop spans 15 amino acids. V lost 6 bases and J lost 4; bases outside the gene matches: 11. Using quantitative 5'-RACE with molecular barcodes, the authors made TCR beta libraries. MiXCR, run by TCRdb on the 5' RACE reads, gives a single entry per CDR3 protein. The sample holds fewer than 500,000 distinct CDR3 sequences, 25% to 30% seen once. The chain has TRBV20-1 and TRBJ2-1; 8 nucleotides line up with TRBD2. The sample consisted of blood, either unsorted or a sorted T cell fraction (not recorded which). The sequence derives from a male donor with ankylosing spondylitis. CDR3 in DNA: TGCAGTGCGCAGCTGGGTAGCGGGAATTACAATGAGCAGTTCTTC. It encodes CSAQLGSGNYNEQFF.